The 18 T cell receptor beta chains listed next were all sequenced from one sample in a study of T cell repertoires in cytomegalovirus infection. In TCRdb, the reads were re-called with MiXCR into one record per CDR3 protein. The data show just over 150,000 distinct CDR3 sequences, roughly a quarter seen once. The sequenced material came from PBMCs. The receptors originated from a human donor in good health (CMV status not recorded). Some clones in this sample may be carry-over from other donors' samples.

The chain employs TRBV9 and TRBJ1-2; 9 bases are shared with TRBD1. The V gene end was trimmed by 2 bases and the J gene end by 8 bases; junction bases not matched to a gene: 7. Germline assignment: CDR1 SGDLS and CDR2 YYNGEE. This CDR3 is 14 amino acids long. For the CDR3, the DNA is TGTGCCAGCAGCGTTACAGGGGGCGAATGGGGCTACACCTTC. Its protein is CASSVTGGEWGYTF. The complete variable domain, with remaining parts taken from reference TRBV9 and TRBJ1-2, reads DSGVTQTPKHLITATGQRVTLRCSPRSGDLSVYWYQQSLDQGLQFLIQYYNGEERAKGNILERFSAQQFPDLHSELNLSSLELGDSALYFCASSVTGGEWGYTFGSGTRLTVV.

V is TRBV4-3 and J is TRBJ2-1, with 10 bases that match TRBD2. The CDR3 extends over 16 amino acids. CDR1 LGHNA and CDR2 YSLEER come from the germline V gene. V lost 4 bases to trimming and J lost 4 bases; unmatched junction nucleotides: 7. In DNA form, the CDR3 reads TGCGCCAGCAGCCCACGGACTAGCGGATTTTACAATGAGCAGTTCTTC. This encodes CASSPRTSGFYNEQFF.

The chain carries TRBV20-1 and TRBJ1-3; D is unresolved. Germline CDR1 DFQATT, CDR2 SNEGSKA (reference sequence). The V end was cut by 7 bases, the J end by 2 bases, with 9 bases between. The CDR3 loop spans 12 amino acids. The CDR3 sequence: CSGRTPGNTIYF. CDR3 nucleotides: TGCAGTGGACGAACACCTGGAAACACCATATATTTT.

This clonotype turned up a few times. This chain uses TRBV28 with TRBJ2-3; 9 bases line up with TRBD1. CDR1 and CDR2 (germline): MDHEN, SYDVKM. This CDR3 region has 13 residues. The V gene end was trimmed by 4 bases and the J gene end by 9 bases; junction bases not matched to a gene: 5. CDR3 bases: TGTGCCAGCAGTTCCCCGGGACAGGGAACGCAGTATTTT. Its translation is CASSSPGQGTQYF. Filled out from reference TRBV28 and TRBJ2-3, the complete variable domain reads DVKVTQSSRYLVKRTGEKVFLECVQDMDHENMFWYRQDPGLGLRLIYFSYDVKMKEKGDIPEGYSVSREKKERFSLILESASTNQTSMYLCASSSPGQGTQYFGPGTRLTVL.

The chain recombines TRBV29-1 with TRBJ2-1; 8 bases match TRBD2. This CDR3 is 13 amino acids long. Germline CDR1 SQVTM, CDR2 ANQGSEA. The CDR3, as DNA: TGCGGAAAGAGCGGGGGACTCCCCAATGAGCAGTTCTTC. Encoded protein: CGKSGGLPNEQFF.

This clonotype was seen a few times. V gene TRBV6-8 combines with J gene TRBJ1-1, with D possibly being TRBD1 (5 bases). The CDR3 is 14 residues long. V was trimmed by 2 bases and J by 1 base, leaving 8 bases between them. CDR1 is MNHGY and CDR2 is SAAAGT in the germline V gene. Written as DNA, the CDR3 is TGTGCCAGCAGTTACGCGACAGCGAACACTGAAGCTTTCTTT. It codes for CASSYATANTEAFF.

This clonotype turned up a few times. V and J are TRBV24-1 and TRBJ2-7; possibly TRBD1 or TRBD2 for D (5 bases each). V was shortened by 3 bases and J by 5 bases, with 16 bases between the two germline ends. This CDR3 has 15 residues. Germline V gene lookup returns CDR1 KGHDR and CDR2 SFDVKD. CDR3 protein: CATSDPGTLPNEQYF. CDR3 coding DNA: TGTGCCACCAGTGATCCCGGGACGTTACCAAACGAGCAGTACTTC.

This clonotype was found many times. J is TRBJ2-6 and V is TRBV5-5; TRBD2 agrees at 8 bases. This CDR3 spans 18 amino acids. J gave up 2 bases and V 5 bases, and 12 bases lay outside the gene matches. Germline V gives CDR1 SGHKS, CDR2 YYEKEE (reference sequence). The CDR3 nucleotides read TGTGCCAGCAGTTCAACCCGGGAGGGACTGCCTGGGGCCAACGTCCTGACTTTC. Encoded protein: CASSSTREGLPGANVLTF.

This clonotype showed up many times. The chain uses TRBV7-9 and TRBJ2-1; a weak D match, TRBD1 (5 bases). Germline CDR1 and CDR2: SEHNR and FQNEAQ (reference sequence). The CDR3 sequence is 17 residues long. V was shortened by 4 bases and J by 2 bases, with 18 bases between the two germline ends. The CDR3 is CASSSLKGHLTYNEQFF. The CDR3 region has the DNA TGTGCCAGCAGCTCTCTCAAAGGACATTTAACCTACAATGAGCAGTTCTTC.

V is TRBV7-3 and J is TRBJ2-1, with TRBD2 identical over 10 bases. V lost 5 bases and J lost 2; bases outside the gene matches: 6. CDR1 SGHTA and CDR2 FQGTGA come from the germline V gene. The CDR3 is made up of 16 amino acids. The CDR3 DNA sequence: TGTGCCAGCAGCCCTCAGCGGGAGGGCGCCTACAATGAGCAGTTCTTC. Amino acid sequence: CASSPQREGAYNEQFF.

This clonotype was picked up a small number of times. The chain carries TRBV7-2 and TRBJ1-5, with 8 bases matching TRBD1. Germline assignment: CDR1 SGHTA and CDR2 FQGNSA. The V and J ends lost 5 bases and 2 bases, in that order; junction bases with no gene match: 5. The CDR3 loop spans 15 amino acids. The CDR3 coding sequence is TGTGCCAGCAGCAATCAGGGGGCGCGCAATCAGCCCCAGCATTTT. This sequence encodes CASSNQGARNQPQHF.

This clonotype was detected ten times or more. The V gene is TRBV7-2, the J gene TRBJ1-1; 8 bases match TRBD1. The CDR3 totals 12 residues. V was pared by 1 base and J by 8 bases, with 0 bases of the junction left unmatched. Germline assignment: CDR1 SGHTA and CDR2 FQGNSA. CDR3 residues: CASSLGTGEAFF. DNA for the CDR3: TGTGCCAGCAGCTTAGGGACAGGGGAAGCTTTCTTT.

The J gene is TRBJ1-2, the V gene TRBV24-1; D remains ambiguous. Germline loops: CDR1 KGHDR, CDR2 SFDVKD. This CDR3 region has 12 residues. The V and J ends lost 7 bases and 8 bases respectively, with 13 bases between them. CDR3 DNA sequence: TGTGCCACCAGCTTGACCGCCCTGGGCTACACCTTC. Residues: CATSLTALGYTF.

This clonotype was detected ten times or more. J is TRBJ2-7 and V is TRBV7-2; 11 bases align to TRBD2. Looked up from germline, CDR1 is SGHTA and CDR2 is FQGNSA. Trimming at V came to 3 bases and at J to 3 bases, leaving 7 bases not matched to a gene. The CDR3 is made up of 16 amino acids. The CDR3 region is CASSFTGTSGYYEQYF. The CDR3 region has the DNA TGTGCCAGCAGCTTCACCGGGACTAGCGGATACTACGAGCAGTACTTC.

This chain links TRBV28 with TRBJ1-3; D not certain. Germline CDR1 MDHEN, CDR2 SYDVKM. This CDR3 is 12 amino acids long. V was shortened by 4 bases and J by 8 bases, with 9 bases between the two germline ends. The CDR3 coding sequence is TGTGCCAGCAGTTACGGGCGAGACACCATATATTTT. Protein sequence: CASSYGRDTIYF.

The V and J genes are TRBV28 and TRBJ1-4, with D possibly being TRBD1 (5 bases). The CDR3 is 14 residues long. Trimming left V 1 base short and J 8 bases short, with 11 bases between. Germline loops: CDR1 MDHEN, CDR2 SYDVKM. The CDR3 region is CASSLSLGAEKLFF. The CDR3 DNA reads as TGTGCCAGCAGTTTATCTTTAGGGGCCGAAAAACTGTTTTTT.

The V gene is TRBV20-1, the J gene TRBJ2-5; maybe TRBD1 (6 bases). Per the germline V gene, CDR1 is DFQATT and CDR2 is SNEGSKA (reference sequence). The ends were cut back, 1 base at V and 6 bases at J, with 6 bases in the middle. The CDR3 covers 11 residues. CDR3 residues: CSARGGQTQYF. In nucleotides, the CDR3 is TGCAGTGCTAGAGGGGGGCAGACCCAGTACTTC.

The chain has TRBV5-4 and TRBJ2-7; the D gene is possibly TRBD2 (5 bases). The V gene's germline CDR1 is SGHNT and CDR2 YYREEE (reference sequence). The V end lost 3 bases, the J end lost 1 base, and 11 bases lay between the germline ends. This CDR3 is 14 amino acids long. CDR3 in DNA: TGTGCCAGCAGCTCCCCGGGATCATCCTACGAGCAGTACTTC. Amino acids: CASSSPGSSYEQYF.